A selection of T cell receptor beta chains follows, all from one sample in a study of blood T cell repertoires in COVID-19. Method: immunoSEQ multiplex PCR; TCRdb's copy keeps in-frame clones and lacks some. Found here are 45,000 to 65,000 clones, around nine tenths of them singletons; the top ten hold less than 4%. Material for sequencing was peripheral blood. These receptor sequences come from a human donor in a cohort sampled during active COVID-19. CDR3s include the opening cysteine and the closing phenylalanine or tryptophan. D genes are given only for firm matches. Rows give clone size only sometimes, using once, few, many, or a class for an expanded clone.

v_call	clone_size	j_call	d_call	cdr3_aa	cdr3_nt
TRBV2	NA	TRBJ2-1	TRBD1	CASSIRQGQYNEQFF	TGTGCCAGCAGTATCAGACAGGGGCAGTACAATGAGCAGTTCTTC
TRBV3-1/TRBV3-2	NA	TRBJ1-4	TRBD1	CASSPWGQGTEKLFF	TGTGCCAGCAGCCCGTGGGGACAGGGAACCGAAAAACTGTTTTTT
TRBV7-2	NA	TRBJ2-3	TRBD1	CASSYLMDRSLDTQYF	TGTGCCAGCAGCTACCTAATGGACAGGAGTTTGGATACGCAGTATTTT
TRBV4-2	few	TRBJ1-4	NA	CASSLQGGNEKLFF	TGTGCCAGCAGCCTCCAAGGGGGTAATGAAAAACTGTTTTTT
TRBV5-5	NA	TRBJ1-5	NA	CASSLGPDSSNQPQHF	TGTGCCAGCAGCTTGGGTCCGGACTCAAGCAATCAGCCCCAGCATTTT
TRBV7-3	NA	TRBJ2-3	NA	CASSLSSFMFDTQYF	TGTGCCAGCAGCTTAAGTAGTTTTATGTTCGATACGCAGTATTTT
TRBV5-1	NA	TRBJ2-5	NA	CASSLDGGGRQETQYF	TGCGCCAGCAGCTTGGATGGGGGAGGAAGGCAAGAGACCCAGTACTTC
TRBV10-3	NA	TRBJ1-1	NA	CAVTPSGYTEAFF	TGTGCCGTGACCCCCTCCGGGTACACTGAAGCTTTCTTT
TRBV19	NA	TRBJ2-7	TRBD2	CASSIIGGGEQYF	TGTGCCAGTAGTATAATCGGGGGGGGCGAGCAGTACTTC
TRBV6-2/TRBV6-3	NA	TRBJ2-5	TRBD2	CASSGTSGGLSQETQYF	TGTGCCAGCAGTGGGACTAGCGGGGGGCTCTCCCAAGAGACCCAGTACTTC
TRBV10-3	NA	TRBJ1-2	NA	CAINPTETNYGYTF	TGTGCCATCAATCCGACAGAGACTAACTATGGCTACACCTTC
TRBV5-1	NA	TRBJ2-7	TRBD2	CASSLIAGTYEQYF	TGCGCCAGCAGCTTAATAGCGGGAACCTACGAGCAGTACTTC
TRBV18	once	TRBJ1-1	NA	CASSSVFTEAFF	TGTGCCAGCTCATCAGTGTTCACTGAAGCTTTCTTT
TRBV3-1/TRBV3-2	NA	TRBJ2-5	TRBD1	CASSQGIGRGRIKETQYF	TGTGCCAGCAGCCAAGGGATAGGCAGGGGGCGTATTAAAGAGACCCAGTACTTC
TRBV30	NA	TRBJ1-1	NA	CAWYREGNTEAFF	TGTGCCTGGTACAGGGAGGGGAACACTGAAGCTTTCTTT
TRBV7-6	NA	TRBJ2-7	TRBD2	CASSLSAGTNPYEQYF	TGTGCCAGCAGCTTATCGGCCGGGACTAATCCCTACGAGCAGTACTTC
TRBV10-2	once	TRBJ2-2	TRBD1	CASKGDRITAGELFF	TGCGCCAGCAAGGGGGACAGGATAACTGCCGGGGAGCTGTTTTTT
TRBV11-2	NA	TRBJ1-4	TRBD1	CASSPGTVYATNEKLFF	TGTGCCAGCAGCCCCGGGACAGTCTATGCAACTAATGAAAAACTGTTTTTT
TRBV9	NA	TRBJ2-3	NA	CASSLSGRTDTQYF	TGTGCCAGCAGCTTAAGCGGACGCACAGATACGCAGTATTTT
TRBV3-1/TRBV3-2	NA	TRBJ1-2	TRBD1	CASSLTGRHYGYTF	TGTGCCAGCAGCCTGACAGGGAGGCACTATGGCTACACCTTC
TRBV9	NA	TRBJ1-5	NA	CASSGGPKDQPQHF	TGTGCCAGCAGCGGCGGCCCCAAGGATCAGCCCCAGCATTTT
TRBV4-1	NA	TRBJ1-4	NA	CASSQSPVATNEKLFF	TGCGCCAGCAGCCAAAGTCCGGTTGCAACTAATGAAAAACTGTTTTTT
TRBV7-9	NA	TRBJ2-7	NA	CASSPRGTSGQYF	TGTGCCAGCAGCCCAAGGGGGACATCGGGGCAGTACTTC
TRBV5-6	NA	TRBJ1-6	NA	CASRETGSPPGSPLHF	TGTGCCAGCAGGGAAACCGGGTCACCACCGGGTTCACCCCTCCACTTT
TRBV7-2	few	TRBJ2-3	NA	CASSLVTGDTDTQYF	TGTGCCAGCAGCTTAGTTACCGGGGACACAGATACGCAGTATTTT
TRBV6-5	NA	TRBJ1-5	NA	CASILAQGNQPQHF	NA
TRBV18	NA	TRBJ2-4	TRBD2	CASSPGLAGAGKNIQYF	TGTGCCAGCTCCCCTGGACTAGCGGGAGCAGGCAAAAACATTCAGTACTTC
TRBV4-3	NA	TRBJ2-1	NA	CASSQDGGIYNEQFF	TGCGCCAGCAGCCAAGACGGGGGTATATACAATGAGCAGTTCTTC
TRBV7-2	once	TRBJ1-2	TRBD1	CASSLRWDRGFFGYTF	TGTGCCAGCAGCTTACGATGGGACAGGGGATTTTTTGGCTACACCTTC
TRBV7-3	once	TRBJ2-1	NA	CASSPGGWIGNEQFF	TGTGCCAGCAGCCCAGGGGGGTGGATTGGAAATGAGCAGTTCTTC
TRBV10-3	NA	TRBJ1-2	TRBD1	CAISPGTGDNYGYTF	TGTGCCATCAGCCCGGGGACAGGGGATAATTATGGCTACACCTTC
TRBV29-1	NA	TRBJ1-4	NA	CSVRGGRNEKLFF	TGCAGCGTTCGGGGGGGGCGTAATGAAAAACTGTTTTTT
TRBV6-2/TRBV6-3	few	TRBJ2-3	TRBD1	CASSDRGRRNTQYF	TGTGCCAGCAGCGACAGGGGGCGCAGGAATACGCAGTATTTT
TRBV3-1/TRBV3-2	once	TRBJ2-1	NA	CASSQVRIRGSTYNEQFF	TGTGCCAGCAGCCAAGTCAGAATAAGGGGGTCTACCTACAATGAGCAGTTCTTC
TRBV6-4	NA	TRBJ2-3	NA	CASSLDSSDTQYF	TGTGCCAGCAGTTTGGACTCGTCAGATACGCAGTATTTT
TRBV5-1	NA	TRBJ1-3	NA	CASSLARGTGSGNTIYF	TGCGCCAGCAGCTTGGCACGGGGGACGGGCTCTGGAAACACCATATATTTT
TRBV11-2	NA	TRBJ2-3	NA	CASSLLSAGAEGTQYF	TGTGCCAGCAGCTTATTGTCGGCGGGGGCCGAGGGTACGCAGTATTTT
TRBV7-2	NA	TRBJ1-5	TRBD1	CASSSTGTGNQPQHF	TGTGCCAGCAGCTCGACCGGGACAGGGAATCAGCCCCAGCATTTT